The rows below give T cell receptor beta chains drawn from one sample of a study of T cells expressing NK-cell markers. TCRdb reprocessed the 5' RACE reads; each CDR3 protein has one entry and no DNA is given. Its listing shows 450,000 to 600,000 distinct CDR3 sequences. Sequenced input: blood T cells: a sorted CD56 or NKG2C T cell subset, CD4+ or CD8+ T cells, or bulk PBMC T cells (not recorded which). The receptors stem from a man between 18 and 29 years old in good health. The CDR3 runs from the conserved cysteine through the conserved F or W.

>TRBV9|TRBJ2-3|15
CASSRTSGIQNTQYF
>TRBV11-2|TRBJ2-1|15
CASSPSGPAVNEQFF
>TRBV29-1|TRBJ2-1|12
CSVESGRNEQFF
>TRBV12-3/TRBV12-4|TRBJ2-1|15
CASSFLLAPDNEQFF
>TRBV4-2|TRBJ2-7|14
CASSLRTADYEQYF
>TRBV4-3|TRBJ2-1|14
CASSPRLGGYEQFF
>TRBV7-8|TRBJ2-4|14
CASSLNGGSEPQYF
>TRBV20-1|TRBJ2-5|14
CSAPDRGLGGTQYF
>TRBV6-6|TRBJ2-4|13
CASIKDLDDIQYF
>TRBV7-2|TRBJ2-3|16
CASSLGGSGRADTQYF
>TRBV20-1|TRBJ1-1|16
CSARGWGERMNTEAFF
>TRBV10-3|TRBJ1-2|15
CAIRSVTGASHGYTF
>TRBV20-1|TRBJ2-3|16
CSARDLAGDGADTQYF
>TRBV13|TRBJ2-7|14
CASSSSKTVYEQYF
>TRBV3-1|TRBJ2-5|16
CASSHQGTSRRVTQYF
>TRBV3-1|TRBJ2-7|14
CASSNRLWGDEQYF
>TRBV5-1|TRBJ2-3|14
CASRYRGGTDTQYF
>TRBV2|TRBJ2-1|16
CASSPADRAPYNEQFF
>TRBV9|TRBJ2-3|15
CASSATLGDLDTQYF
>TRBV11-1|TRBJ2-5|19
CASSPRSGLAGPIRETQYF
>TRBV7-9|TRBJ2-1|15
CASSSRSSGSNEQFF
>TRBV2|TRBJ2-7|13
CASSTTGPNEQYF
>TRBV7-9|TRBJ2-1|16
CASQLAGGFVYNEQFF
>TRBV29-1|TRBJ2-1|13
CSVVAGGVNEQFF
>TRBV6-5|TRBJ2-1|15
CASSPVAVAYNEQFF
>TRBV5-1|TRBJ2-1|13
CASSPERIGEQFF
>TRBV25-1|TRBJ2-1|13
CASSEAWTSEQFF
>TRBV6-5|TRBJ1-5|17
CASSYSSRERFNQPQHF
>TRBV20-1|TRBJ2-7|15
CSARDLAGAPYEQYF
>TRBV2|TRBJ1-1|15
CASNPYQSAGTEAFF
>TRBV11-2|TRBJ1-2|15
CASSLELVAGDGYTF
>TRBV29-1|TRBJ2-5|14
CSVDGGGVQETQYF
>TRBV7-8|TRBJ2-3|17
CASSRNIAGGPSDTQYF
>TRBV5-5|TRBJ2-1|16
CASSPLGLAGAHEQFF
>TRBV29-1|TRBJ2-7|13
CSVELGEAYEQYF
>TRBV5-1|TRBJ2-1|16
CASSLRVSGNLAEQFF
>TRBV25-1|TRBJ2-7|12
CASSENPLEQYF
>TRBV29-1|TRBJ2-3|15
CSVRLIRVLTDTQYF
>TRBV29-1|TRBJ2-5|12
CSVGQEHQTQYF
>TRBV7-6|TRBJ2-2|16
CASSLARQTNTGELFF
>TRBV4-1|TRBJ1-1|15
CASSQGQGLTTEAFF
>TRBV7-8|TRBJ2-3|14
CASSLDGSADTQYF
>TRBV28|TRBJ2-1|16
CASSLGLAGLNNEQFF
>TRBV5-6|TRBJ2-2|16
CASSLFVGQYTGELFF
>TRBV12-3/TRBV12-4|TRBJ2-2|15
CASSSIGGKGGELFF
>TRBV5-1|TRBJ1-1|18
CASRPGGAGGIMNTEAFF